This paragraph reports one T cell receptor beta chain. Antigen unknown. TCRdb recomputed calls from the PCR reads with MiXCR, one row per CDR3 protein. The table shows about 330,000 distinct CDR3 sequences, with roughly a quarter occurring only once. This entry belongs to a study of molecular identifiers for immune sequencing clone quantification. Overall study results and limits: Researchers reportedly could pick up spiked Jurkat TCR RNA from one cell mixed into some 1 million naive cells.

The sequence came from a human donor in good health. Some libraries in this study had Jurkat cell RNA spiked in. The specimen was naive CD8+ T cells from blood, with Jurkat cell RNA spiked in. Described subset: FACS-sorted CD8+CD4-CCR7+CD45RA+ naive T cells.

The CDR3 is CASSCSRGNEQFF. The DNA for the CDR3 is TGTGCCAGCAGTTGCTCGCGAGGCAATGAGCAGTTCTTC. This chain joins TRBV6-5 and TRBJ2-1; D call uncertain. This CDR3 spans 13 amino acids. V was clipped by 4 bases and J by 6 bases, with 10 bases between them. CDR1 is MNHEY, CDR2 SVGAGI, per germline.